This record covers a single T cell receptor (beta chain). No antigen is known for it. At the DNA level, this CDR3 is encoded by other sequences in the same sample as well. The CDR3 has 12 amino acids. Trimming removed 0 bases from V and 4 bases from J, with 2 bases in between. Germline-derived CDR1 and CDR2 are ENHRY and SYGVKD. A CD45RA+ naive subset and a CD45RA-negative memory subset were split from CD4+ cells. TCRdb's table, derived via immunoSEQ multiplex PCR, lists solely in-frame clones and lacks some. The sample lists about a million clones; 70% to 80% were seen once. This sample is drawn from a study of shared clonotypes between healthy human individuals. In the study overall: Per donor, three plates held CD4 naive cells, three held CD4 memory, two held CD8 naive and one held CD8 memory.

Findings and limits, study-wide: The represented genetic and exposure-history diversity was limited by the small number of donors.

The chain carries TRBV10-3 and TRBJ2-3; D uncertain. Source material: memory CD4+ T cells sorted from blood. The subset denotes: CD45RA-negative fraction. This receptor was obtained from a man younger than 30 in good health. For the CDR3, the DNA is TGTGCCATCAGTGAGTCAGCAGATACGCAGTATTTT. Its translation: CAISESADTQYF.